The 11 T cell receptor beta chains in this list originate from one sample, sequenced in a study of blood T cell repertoires in COVID-19. Some clones are missing from TCRdb's copy, which holds only in-frame ones; the method was immunoSEQ multiplex PCR. The sample carries 30,000 to 40,000 clones, 85% to 90% recorded once. The sequenced material came from peripheral blood. The receptors shown here come from a man aged 70 or older with active COVID-19.

In its sample, this clone ranks as medium-sized. The chain recombines TRBV7-8 with TRBJ2-2; D may be TRBD2 (7 bases). V was clipped by 1 base and J by 1 base, with 10 bases between them. Looked up from germline, CDR1 is SGHVS and CDR2 is FQNEAQ. This CDR3 contains 16 residues. CDR3 protein: CASSLGGGLNTGELFF. In nucleotides, the CDR3 is TGTGCCAGCAGCTTAGGCGGGGGCCTGAACACCGGGGAGCTGTTTTTT.

This chain joins TRBV6-6 and TRBJ1-5; D is unclear. This CDR3 spans 15 amino acids. Germline values: CDR1 MNHNY, CDR2 SVGAGI (reference sequence). V lost 0 bases to trimming and J lost 2 bases, with 8 bases between them. Here the CDR3 DNA reads TGTGCCAGCAGTTACTCGTTGGCGGGCAATCAGCCCCAGCATTTT. Its protein product is CASSYSLAGNQPQHF.

CDR3 sequence (DNA): TGTGCCAGCAGGGACGCCGGGACAGGGACTAGCGAGCAGTACTTC. Amino acid sequence: CASRDAGTGTSEQYF. The chain recombines TRBV25-1 with TRBJ2-7, with D tentatively TRBD1 (9 bases). V was shortened by 6 bases and J by 6 bases, with 21 bases between the two germline ends. Germline CDR1 MGHDK, CDR2 SYGVNS. The CDR3 is 15 amino acids.

This sequence joins TRBV27 and TRBJ2-1; a possible D gene is TRBD2 (6 bases). Trimming pared 5 bases from V and 6 bases from J, leaving 23 bases between. Germline V gene sequence: CDR1 MNHEY, CDR2 SMNVEV (reference sequence). The CDR3 length is 17 residues. DNA of the CDR3: TGTGCCAGCAGTCCCCTGGACCGCGGGATTCATTTCAATGAGCAGTTCTTC. This gives the protein CASSPLDRGIHFNEQFF.

V usage is TRBV5-8 and J usage is TRBJ2-6; no definite D call. The CDR3 consists of 13 residues. Germline CDR1 reads SGHTS; CDR2 reads YDEGEE. The V gene lost 1 base and the J gene lost 3 bases, with 2 bases spanning the gap. The CDR3 bases are TGTGCCAGCAGCTTGCGTGGGGCCAACGTCCTGACTTTC. Its translation is CASSLRGANVLTF.

The chain couples TRBV5-1 to TRBJ2-1; 9 bases map to TRBD2. CDR3 size: 15 residues. The ends lost 4 bases at V and 1 base at J; junction bases unmatched: 3. CDR1 and CDR2 from the germline V gene are SGHRS and YFSETQ. CDR3 coding DNA: TGCGCCAGCAGCCCTAGCGGGGTATCCTACAATGAGCAGTTCTTC. This gives the protein CASSPSGVSYNEQFF.

This sequence joins TRBV4-3 and TRBJ1-2; D remains ambiguous. The CDR3 runs 15 residues. Trimming pared 2 bases from V and 7 bases from J, leaving 17 bases between. Per the germline V gene, CDR1 is LGHNA and CDR2 is YSLEER. In DNA, the CDR3 is TGCGCCAGCAGCCAAAATCTCGTGACTGACTCTGGCTACACCTTC. This gives the protein CASSQNLVTDSGYTF.

The rearrangement joins TRBV5-1 to TRBJ2-3; D possibly corresponds to TRBD2 (5 bases). This CDR3 has 15 amino acids. V was cut by 2 bases and J by 1 base, with 11 bases left in between. Per germline, CDR1 SGHRS and CDR2 YFSETQ. The CDR3 sequence: CASSFGVPGTDTQYF. In DNA form, the CDR3 reads TGCGCCAGCAGCTTCGGGGTGCCGGGCACAGATACGCAGTATTTT.

The chain has TRBV5-1 and TRBJ1-1; D unclear. CDR3 length: 14 amino acids. Trimming left V 2 bases short and J 2 bases short, with 10 bases between. CDR1 is SGHRS and CDR2 is YFSETQ in the germline V gene. The CDR3 nucleotides are TGCGCCAGCAGCTTAGACGGGAGAAACACTGAAGCTTTCTTT. Encoded protein: CASSLDGRNTEAFF.

The chain uses TRBV24-1 and TRBJ2-1; TRBD1 matches at 12 bases. The V segment lost 7 bases and the J segment 7 bases; nucleotides outside the gene matches: 4. The CDR3 spans 14 residues. Germline V gene data show CDR1 as KGHDR and CDR2 as SFDVKD. CDR3 coding DNA: TGTGCCACCAGGGGACAGGGGGCGCGGAATGAGCAGTTCTTC. Amino acid sequence: CATRGQGARNEQFF.

This clone was detected only a few times. The chain employs TRBV5-1 and TRBJ2-7; D is possibly TRBD1 (5 bases). Per germline, CDR1 SGHRS and CDR2 YFSETQ. The CDR3 is 14 amino acids. V lost 0 bases to trimming and J lost 4 bases, with 11 bases between them. CDR3 in DNA: TGCGCCAGCAGCTTGGGGTCAGGGAAGTACGAGCAGTACTTC. Its protein is CASSLGSGKYEQYF.